This TCR beta chain was profiled in a study of OX40 agonist ivuxolimab in advanced cancers. It was autoimmune disease history or systemic immunosuppression that excluded patients. Blood got drawn at baseline, again on cycle 4 day 1, and then on cycle 7 day 1. The repertoire was sequenced with immunoSEQ multiplex PCR; TCRdb's copy has only in-frame clones and lacks some. Altogether about 18,000 clones are present, about four fifths being singletons, with the ten largest covering about a quarter. Specimen: CD4+ or CD8+ T cells sorted from blood, collected in a trial of the OX40 agonist ivuxolimab. This TCR was sampled from an adult with an advanced solid tumor such as melanoma, head and neck, liver or kidney cancer.

In nucleotides, the CDR3 is TGTGCCAGCAGTACCGGGTATAGCTACGAGCAGTACTTC. Translating it yields CASSTGYSYEQYF. V gene TRBV27 combines with J gene TRBJ2-7; D unresolved. This CDR3 is 13 amino acids long. V was cut by 5 bases and J by 3 bases, with 11 bases left in between. Germline-derived CDR1 and CDR2 are MNHEY and SMNVEV (reference sequence).